This T cell receptor beta chain is drawn from a study of CD8 T cells in Susac syndrome. Random hexamers were used to reverse transcribe an amount of about 0.45 to 1 ug RNA. TCRdb analysed the immunoSEQ multiplex PCR reads with MiXCR anew, one entry per CDR3 protein. There are under 200,000 distinct CDR3 sequences in the sample; about 92% occur only once, and 0.065% to 0.1% lies in the top ten. Between the trimmed V and J ends, which lost 2 bases and 8 bases, there was a span of 12 bases. CDR1 is LGHDT, CDR2 YNNKEL, per germline (reference sequence). This CDR3 comprises 13 residues. Sequencing input: CD4+ T cells from PBMCs. The J gene is TRBJ1-2, the V gene TRBV3-1; the D is unclear. The receptor was derived from a human donor in good health. The CDR3 DNA sequence: TGTGCCAGCAGCCAACAGGATGGTCGGGGCTACACCTTC. Protein sequence: CASSQQDGRGYTF.